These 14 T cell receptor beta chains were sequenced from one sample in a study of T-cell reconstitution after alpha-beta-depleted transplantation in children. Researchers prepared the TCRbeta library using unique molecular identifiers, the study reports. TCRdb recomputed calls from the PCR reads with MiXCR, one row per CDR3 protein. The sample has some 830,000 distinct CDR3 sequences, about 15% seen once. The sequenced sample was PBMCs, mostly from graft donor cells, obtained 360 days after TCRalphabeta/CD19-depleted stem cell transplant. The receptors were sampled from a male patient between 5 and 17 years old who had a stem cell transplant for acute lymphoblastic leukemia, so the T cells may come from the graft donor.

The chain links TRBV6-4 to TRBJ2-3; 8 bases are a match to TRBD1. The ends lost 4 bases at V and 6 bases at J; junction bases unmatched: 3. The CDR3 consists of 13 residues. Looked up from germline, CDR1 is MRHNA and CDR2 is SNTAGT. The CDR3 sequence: CASSARTGDTQYF. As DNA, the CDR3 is TGTGCCAGCAGTGCCCGGACAGGGGATACGCAGTATTTT.

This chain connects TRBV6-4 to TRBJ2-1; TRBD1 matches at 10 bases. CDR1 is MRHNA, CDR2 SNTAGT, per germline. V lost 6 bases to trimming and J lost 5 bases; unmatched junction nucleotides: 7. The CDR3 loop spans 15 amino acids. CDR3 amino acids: CASSLTGGLNNEQFF. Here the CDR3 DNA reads TGTGCCAGCAGCCTGACAGGGGGCCTGAACAATGAGCAGTTCTTC.

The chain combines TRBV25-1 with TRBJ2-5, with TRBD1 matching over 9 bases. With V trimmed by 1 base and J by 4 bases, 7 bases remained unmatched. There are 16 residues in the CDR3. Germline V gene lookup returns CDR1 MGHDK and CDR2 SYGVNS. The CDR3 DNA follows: TGTGCCAGCAGTGAATGGACAGGGGAGAGGAGAGAGACCCAGTACTTC. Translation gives CASSEWTGERRETQYF.

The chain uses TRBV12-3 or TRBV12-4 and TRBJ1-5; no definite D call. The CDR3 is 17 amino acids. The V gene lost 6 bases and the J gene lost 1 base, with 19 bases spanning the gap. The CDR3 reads CASRIDARVASNQPQHF. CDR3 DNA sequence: TGTGCCAGCAGGATTGACGCTAGGGTGGCGAGCAATCAGCCCCAGCATTTT.

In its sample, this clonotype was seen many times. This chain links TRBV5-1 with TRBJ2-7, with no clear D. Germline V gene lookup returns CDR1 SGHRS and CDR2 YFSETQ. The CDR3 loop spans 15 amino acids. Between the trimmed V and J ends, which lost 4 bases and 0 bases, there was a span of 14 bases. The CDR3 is CASSLQALSSYEQYF. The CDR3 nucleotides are TGCGCCAGCAGCCTTCAGGCTTTGAGCTCCTACGAGCAGTACTTC.

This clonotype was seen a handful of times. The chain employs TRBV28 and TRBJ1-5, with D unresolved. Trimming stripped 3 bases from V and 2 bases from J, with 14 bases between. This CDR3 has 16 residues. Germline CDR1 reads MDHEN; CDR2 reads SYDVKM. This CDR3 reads CASSFGAGPGNQPQHF. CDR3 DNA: TGTGCCAGCAGTTTTGGCGCAGGCCCTGGCAATCAGCCCCAGCATTTT.

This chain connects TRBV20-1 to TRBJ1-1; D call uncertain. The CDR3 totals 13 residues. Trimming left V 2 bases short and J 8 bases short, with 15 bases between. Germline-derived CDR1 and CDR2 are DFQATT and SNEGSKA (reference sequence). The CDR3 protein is CSARRSGSTEAFF. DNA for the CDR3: TGCAGTGCTAGAAGGAGCGGCAGTACCGAAGCTTTCTTT.

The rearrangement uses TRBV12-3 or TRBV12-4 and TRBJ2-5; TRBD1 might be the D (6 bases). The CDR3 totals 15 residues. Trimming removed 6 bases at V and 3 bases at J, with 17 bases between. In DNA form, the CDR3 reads TGTGCCAGCAGGGGCAGACAGGCCAGCAAAGAGACCCAGTACTTC. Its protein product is CASRGRQASKETQYF.

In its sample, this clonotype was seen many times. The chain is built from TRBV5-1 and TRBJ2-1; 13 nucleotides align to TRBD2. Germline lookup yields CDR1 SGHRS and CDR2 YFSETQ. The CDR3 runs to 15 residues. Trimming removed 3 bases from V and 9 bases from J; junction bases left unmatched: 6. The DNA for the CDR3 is TGCGCCAGCAGCTGGACTAGCGGGAGAATGGGTGAGCAGTTCTTC. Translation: CASSWTSGRMGEQFF.

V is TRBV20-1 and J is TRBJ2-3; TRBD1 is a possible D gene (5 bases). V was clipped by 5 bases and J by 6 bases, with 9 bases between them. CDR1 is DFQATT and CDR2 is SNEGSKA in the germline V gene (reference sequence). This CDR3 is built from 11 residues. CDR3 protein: CSAGAWDTQYF. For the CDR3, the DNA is TGCAGTGCTGGGGCGTGGGATACGCAGTATTTT.

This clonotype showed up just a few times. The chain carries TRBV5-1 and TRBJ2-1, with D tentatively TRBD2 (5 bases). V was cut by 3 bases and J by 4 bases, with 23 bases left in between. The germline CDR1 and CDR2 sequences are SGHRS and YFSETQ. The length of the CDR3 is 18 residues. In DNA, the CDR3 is TGCGCCAGCAGCTCAGCTTGGAACGGGAAGAGGACTTACAATGAGCAGTTCTTC. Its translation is CASSSAWNGKRTYNEQFF.

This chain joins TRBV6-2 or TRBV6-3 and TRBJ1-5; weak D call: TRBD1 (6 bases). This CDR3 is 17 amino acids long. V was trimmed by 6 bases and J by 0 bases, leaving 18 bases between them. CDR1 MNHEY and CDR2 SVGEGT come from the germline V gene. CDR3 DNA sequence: TGTGCCAGCAGAGGGGGGGCAGGGACCCTTAGCAATCAGCCCCAGCATTTT. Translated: CASRGGAGTLSNQPQHF.

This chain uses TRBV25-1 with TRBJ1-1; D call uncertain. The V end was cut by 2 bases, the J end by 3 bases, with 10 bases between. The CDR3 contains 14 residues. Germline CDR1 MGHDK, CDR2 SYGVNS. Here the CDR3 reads CASSENNPDTEAFF. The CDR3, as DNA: TGTGCCAGCAGTGAAAATAATCCGGACACTGAAGCTTTCTTT.

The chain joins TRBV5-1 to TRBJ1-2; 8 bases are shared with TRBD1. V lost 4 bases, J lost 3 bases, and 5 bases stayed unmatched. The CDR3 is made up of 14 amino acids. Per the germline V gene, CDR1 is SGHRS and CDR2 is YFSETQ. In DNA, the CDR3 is TGCGCCAGCAGCCCGACGGGACAGGACTATGGCTACACCTTC. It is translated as CASSPTGQDYGYTF.